One T cell receptor (beta chain) is described in this entry. This same CDR3 is encoded by further DNA sequences in the sample. This table comes from immunoSEQ multiplex PCR, and its TCRdb copy is limited to in-frame clones, with some not included. This table holds about 680,000 clones, about 90% found once. The CDR3 is made up of 15 amino acids. Trimming stripped 0 bases from V and 1 base from J, with 8 bases between. CDR1 and CDR2 from the germline V gene are SGHRS and YFSETQ. This sample is part of a study of Ad26.COV2.S vaccination and SARS-CoV-2 variants. Sample treatment: roughly 20 received Ad26.COV2.S at low or high dose, single or two shots; 5 received placebo; per-sample allocation not given. Collection of samples fell on day 63 after the first vaccine or placebo injection.

This material consisted of peripheral blood, taken in a trial of Ad26.COV2.S vaccine versus placebo. V gene TRBV5-1 combines with J gene TRBJ1-5; a weak D match, TRBD1 (5 bases). The source is a person aged 18-60 years who received the Ad26.COV2.S COVID-19 vaccine or a placebo. As DNA, the CDR3 is TGCGCCAGCAGCTTGGAAGGGGCGAGCAATCAGCCCCAGCATTTT. Amino acid sequence: CASSLEGASNQPQHF.